Below, 23 T cell receptor beta chains from the same sample are listed, as sequenced in a study of blood T cell repertoires in COVID-19. The table came from immunoSEQ multiplex PCR; TCRdb's copy has only in-frame clones and leaves some out. The sample consists of around 140,000 clones, around 84% of them appearing once. The specimen was PBMCs or T cells enriched from blood (not recorded which). The source of these receptors is a man aged 35-49 years with acute COVID-19.

V gene TRBV11-3 combines with J gene TRBJ2-3; possible D gene TRBD1, 5 bases. This CDR3 has 15 amino acids. Germline V gene sequence: CDR1 SGHNT, CDR2 YENEEA. The V gene lost 6 bases and the J gene lost 3 bases, with 16 bases spanning the gap. The CDR3 DNA follows: TGTGCCAGCAGTCCCGCCCAAGGGGCAACAGATACGCAGTATTTT. Translating gives CASSPAQGATDTQYF.

The chain has TRBV6-2 or TRBV6-3 and TRBJ2-6; D may be TRBD1 or TRBD2 (6 bases each). V lost 6 bases and J 2 bases, leaving 11 bases between the germline ends. CDR3 length equals 15 residues. CDR1 is MNHEY, CDR2 SVGEGT, per germline. CDR3 coding DNA: TGTGCCAGCAGCGGGGGCGTGGCTGGGGCCAACGTCCTGACTTTC. As protein: CASSGGVAGANVLTF.

The table lists this clone with many counts. The chain uses TRBV21-1 and TRBJ2-3; TRBD2 is the table's D call, not checked against the DNA. TRBV21-1 is shown as a pseudogene. There are 16 residues in the CDR3. The CDR3: CASSNVRGRARDTQYF. Here the CDR3 DNA reads TGTGCCAGCAGCAACGTTCGCGGGAGGGCCCGGGATACGCAGTATTTT.

The CDR3, as DNA: TGTGCCAGCAGCCGCAGCGAGAGCTCCTACAATGAGCAGTTCTTC. Protein sequence: CASSRSESSYNEQFF. The chain carries TRBV3-1 (or the pseudogene TRBV3-2) and TRBJ2-1; no firm D call. The CDR3 runs 15 residues. Germline CDR1 reads LGHDT; CDR2 reads YNNKEL (reference sequence). Trimming took 4 bases from V and 0 from J, leaving 10 bases between them.

The rearrangement uses TRBV19 and TRBJ2-3; 11 bases map to TRBD2. The CDR3 spans 15 residues. The germline V gene encodes CDR1 LNHDA and CDR2 SQIVND (reference sequence). The junction had 7 bases not matched to a gene; V was cut back by 5 bases and J by 6 bases. The CDR3 region has the DNA TGTGCCAGTAGTCCAATAGCGGGAGGGCCTGATACGCAGTATTTT. It yields the protein CASSPIAGGPDTQYF.

The V gene is TRBV2, the J gene TRBJ1-2; D not resolved. The CDR3 totals 13 residues. V dropped 6 bases and J dropped 3 bases, with 11 bases sitting between them. Looked up from germline, CDR1 is SNHLY and CDR2 is FYNNEI. The CDR3 coding sequence is TGTGCCAGCAGGAGAGGGAAAGACTATGGCTACACCTTC. It is translated as CASRRGKDYGYTF.

This chain links TRBV29-1 with TRBJ1-1; maybe TRBD1 (5 bases). Trimming took off 2 bases at V and 4 bases at J, with 14 bases between the two ends. This CDR3 is built from 14 residues. Germline CDR1 reads SQVTM; CDR2 reads ANQGSEA. The DNA of the CDR3 is TGCAGCGTTGAACCCCAGGGCTCTGGCACTGAAGCTTTCTTT. Protein product: CSVEPQGSGTEAFF.

The chain joins TRBV2 to TRBJ1-1; D possibly corresponds to TRBD1 (5 bases). The V end lost 4 bases, the J end lost 1 base, and 13 bases lay between the germline ends. Germline CDR1 and CDR2: SNHLY and FYNNEI. The CDR3 is 15 amino acids. DNA for the CDR3: TGTGCCAGCAGTGTTCAGGGTATGGAGAACACTGAAGCTTTCTTT. Its translation: CASSVQGMENTEAFF.

With regard to this clone: Other DNA sequences in the same sample also yield this CDR3. The J gene is TRBJ2-5, the V gene TRBV5-1; D is perhaps TRBD1 (7 bases). Germline assignment: CDR1 SGHRS and CDR2 YFSETQ. This CDR3 has 13 amino acids. Deletions cut 2 bases from V and 7 bases from J, with 12 bases between. DNA for the CDR3: TGCGCCAGCAGCTTCGGCCAGGGGGGGACCCAGTACTTC. It yields the protein CASSFGQGGTQYF.

The rearrangement uses TRBV5-1 and TRBJ1-5; no clear D gene. The V and J ends lost 3 bases and 5 bases respectively, with 9 bases between them. This CDR3 has 13 amino acids. CDR1 is SGHRS and CDR2 is YFSETQ in the germline V gene. CDR3 region: CASSWAGDQPQHF. The CDR3 DNA reads TGCGCCAGCAGCTGGGCGGGCGATCAGCCCCAGCATTTT.

CDR3 residues: CSVEQGAGYTEAFF. CDR3 DNA: TGCAGCGTTGAACAGGGGGCCGGGTACACTGAAGCTTTCTTT. This rearrangement joins TRBV29-1 to TRBJ1-1; TRBD1 matches 8 bases. The germline V gene has CDR1 SQVTM and CDR2 ANQGSEA. This CDR3 comprises 14 residues. V trimming: 2 bases; J trimming: 3 bases; junction bases outside the gene matches: 5.

The chain has TRBV18 and TRBJ2-5; 7 nucleotides match TRBD1. From germline, CDR1 is KGHSH and CDR2 LQKENI. V trimming: 6 bases; J trimming: 5 bases; junction bases outside the gene matches: 9. The CDR3 extends over 14 amino acids. The DNA of the CDR3 is TGTGCCAGCTCTTCACAGGGGCGGAGGGAGACCCAGTACTTC. Translation gives CASSSQGRRETQYF. The whole variable domain, remainder taken from reference TRBV18 and TRBJ2-5, is NAGVMQNPRHLVRRRGQEARLRCSPMKGHSHVYWYRQLPEEGLKFMVYLQKENIIDESGMPKERFSAEFPKEGPSILRIQQVVRGDSAAYFCASSSQGRRETQYFGPGTRLLVL.

This clone was observed once. The chain couples TRBV5-5 to TRBJ1-2, with 9 positions matching TRBD1. V lost 2 bases, J lost 7 bases, and 6 bases stayed unmatched. Germline CDR1 and CDR2: SGHKS and YYEKEE (reference sequence). CDR3 size: 14 residues. The CDR3 region is CASSLEQGASGYTF. CDR3 DNA sequence: TGTGCCAGCAGCTTAGAACAGGGGGCGTCTGGCTACACCTTC.

This rearrangement joins TRBV4-2 to TRBJ2-2; maybe TRBD1 (6 bases). Germline V lookup: CDR1 LGHNA, CDR2 YNFKEQ. This CDR3 region has 16 residues. V dropped 0 bases and J dropped 1 base, with 9 bases sitting between them. The CDR3 sequence is CASSQDWGQNTGELFF. CDR3 nucleotide sequence: TGTGCCAGCAGCCAAGATTGGGGACAGAACACCGGGGAGCTGTTTTTT.

The chain is built from TRBV7-8 and TRBJ2-5; 7 bases match TRBD2. V was pared by 1 base and J by 5 bases, with 4 bases of the junction left unmatched. The CDR3 length is 14 residues. The germline V gene encodes CDR1 SGHVS and CDR2 FQNEAQ. In nucleotides, the CDR3 is TGTGCCAGCAGCTTAGACGGGGGGAGGGAGACCCAGTACTTC. Translated, it gives CASSLDGGRETQYF.

V gene TRBV18 combines with J gene TRBJ2-2; 7 bases agree with TRBD1. From germline, CDR1 is KGHSH and CDR2 LQKENI. The V gene end was trimmed by 6 bases and the J gene end by 1 base; junction bases not matched to a gene: 2. The CDR3 is 14 residues long. CDR3 coding DNA: TGTGCCAGCTCCGGGACAGAGAACACCGGGGAGCTGTTTTTT. Its translation: CASSGTENTGELFF. The entire variable domain, with the rest obtained from reference TRBV18 and TRBJ2-2, is as follows: NAGVMQNPRHLVRRRGQEARLRCSPMKGHSHVYWYRQLPEEGLKFMVYLQKENIIDESGMPKERFSAEFPKEGPSILRIQQVVRGDSAAYFCASSGTENTGELFFGEGSRLTVL.

The J gene is TRBJ2-1, the V gene TRBV27; TRBD2 agrees at 7 bases. The junction had 4 bases not matched to a gene; V was cut back by 1 base and J by 4 bases. Germline V CDR1 and CDR2: MNHEY, SMNVEV (reference sequence). CDR3 length: 15 amino acids. The chain's CDR3 is CASSLLLAAYNEQFF. The CDR3 coding sequence is TGTGCCAGCAGTTTATTGCTAGCGGCGTACAATGAGCAGTTCTTC.

The chain joins TRBV5-1 to TRBJ1-1, with D maybe TRBD1 (5 bases). Germline V gene data show CDR1 as SGHRS and CDR2 as YFSETQ. The CDR3 contains 14 residues. Between the trimmed V and J ends, which lost 4 bases and 1 base, there was a span of 11 bases. CDR3 sequence: CASSVGLPNTEAFF. In nucleotides, the CDR3 is TGCGCCAGCAGCGTGGGACTGCCGAACACTGAAGCTTTCTTT.

The rearrangement joins TRBV2 to TRBJ1-2; D may be TRBD1 (5 bases). The germline CDR1 and CDR2 sequences are SNHLY and FYNNEI. This CDR3 region has 13 residues. With 5 bases removed from V and 1 base from J, the gap between germline ends came to 8 bases. The CDR3: CASSYQGNYGYTF. In DNA, the CDR3 is TGTGCCAGCAGTTACCAGGGTAACTATGGCTACACCTTC.

The rearrangement uses TRBV28 and TRBJ2-3; D is ambiguous. The CDR3 extends over 16 amino acids. Trimming pared 4 bases from V and 0 bases from J, leaving 14 bases between. Germline assignment: CDR1 MDHEN and CDR2 SYDVKM. The DNA for the CDR3 is TGTGCCAGCAGTTCCTACGACTTCTCTAGCACAGATACGCAGTATTTT. Translation: CASSSYDFSSTDTQYF.

The rearrangement uses TRBV5-1 and TRBJ2-7, with TRBD2 matching 9 bases. This CDR3 is built from 14 residues. From germline, CDR1 is SGHRS and CDR2 YFSETQ. J lost 4 bases, V lost 2 bases, and 4 bases had no gene match. The DNA for the CDR3 is TGCGCCAGCAGCTTTAGTAGCGGGAGTTACGAGCAGTACTTC. Translating it yields CASSFSSGSYEQYF.

The chain is built from TRBV6-1 and TRBJ1-5; a weak D match, TRBD1 (5 bases). The CDR3 contains 14 residues. Germline V gene data show CDR1 as MNHNS and CDR2 as SASEGT. V was cut by 2 bases and J by 5 bases, with 10 bases left in between. CDR3 region: CASSESGGDQPQHF. CDR3 sequence (DNA): TGTGCCAGCAGTGAAAGCGGGGGGGATCAGCCCCAGCATTTT.

The rearrangement uses TRBV4-2 and TRBJ2-5; 7 positions match TRBD2. The germline gives CDR1 LGHNA, CDR2 YNFKEQ. V gave up 0 bases and J gave up 2 bases; unmatched junction bases: 6. The CDR3 has 16 amino acids. The DNA for the CDR3 is TGTGCCAGCAGCCAAGACGGGGGAGGGCGGCAAGAGACCCAGTACTTC. Protein: CASSQDGGGRQETQYF.